Below are 7 T cell receptor beta chains sequenced from a single sample in a study of blood T cell repertoires in COVID-19. Repertoires were generated with immunoSEQ multiplex PCR, while TCRdb's copy carries only in-frame clones and drops some. This table holds about 230,000 clones, about 80% found once. Sequencing used peripheral blood. The receptors stem from a woman aged 45-65 years with acute or convalescent COVID-19.

This chain uses TRBV28 with TRBJ2-3; D unclear. V dropped 6 bases and J dropped 8 bases, with 12 bases sitting between them. This CDR3 contains 12 residues. Germline V gene lookup returns CDR1 MDHEN and CDR2 SYDVKM. DNA for the CDR3: TGTGCCAGCAGCCTTGGGCCAGGTACGCAGTATTTT. Protein product: CASSLGPGTQYF.

J is TRBJ2-7 and V is TRBV3-1 (or the pseudogene TRBV3-2), with 8 bases that match TRBD1. The CDR3 is 15 residues long. The germline CDR1 and CDR2 sequences are LGHDT and YNNKEL (reference sequence). Trimming at V came to 3 bases and at J to 2 bases, leaving 6 bases not matched to a gene. The CDR3 DNA is TGTGCCAGCAGCCATTCGGACAGGGCTCCCTACGAGCAGTACTTC. Residues: CASSHSDRAPYEQYF.

This sequence joins TRBV9 and TRBJ2-6, with D maybe TRBD1 (6 bases). CDR1 is SGDLS and CDR2 is YYNGEE in the germline V gene. Trimming removed 4 bases at V and 0 bases at J, with 11 bases between. The CDR3 length is 16 residues. CDR3 sequence: CASSSGVNSGANVLTF. As DNA, the CDR3 is TGTGCCAGCAGCTCAGGGGTAAACTCTGGGGCCAACGTCCTGACTTTC.

The chain is built from TRBV4-1 and TRBJ2-7; D perhaps matches TRBD1 (6 bases). The CDR3 consists of 16 residues. V was cut by 1 base and J by 1 base, with 14 bases left in between. Germline values: CDR1 MGHRA, CDR2 YSYEKL. The CDR3 coding sequence is TGCGCCAGCAGCCAAGCAAATAGTAGGGGGTCCTACGAGCAGTACTTC. Its protein product is CASSQANSRGSYEQYF.

The V and J genes are TRBV30 and TRBJ2-1; 9 nucleotides align to TRBD2. This CDR3 has 15 amino acids. Germline V CDR1 and CDR2: GTSNPN, SVGIG (reference sequence). Trimming removed 5 bases from V and 9 bases from J; junction bases left unmatched: 14. In nucleotides, the CDR3 is TGTGCCTGGTCGTCCCGGGGACTAGCTAACTTTGAGCAGTTCTTC. This sequence encodes CAWSSRGLANFEQFF.

The chain employs TRBV5-5 and TRBJ1-3; no clear D. CDR1 is SGHKS and CDR2 is YYEKEE in the germline V gene (reference sequence). The CDR3 is 16 residues long. V was trimmed by 1 base and J by 0 bases, leaving 11 bases between them. The CDR3 region has the DNA TGTGCCAGCAGCTTGCTAGCTGCGATCTCTGGAAACACCATATATTTT. Protein: CASSLLAAISGNTIYF.

The gene calls are TRBV7-6 and TRBJ2-7, with 9 bases matching TRBD2. Germline V gene lookup returns CDR1 SGHVS and CDR2 FNYEAQ. Germline trimming cut 5 bases from V and 4 bases from J; bases unmatched to any gene: 9. The CDR3 spans 15 residues. The DNA of the CDR3 is TGTGCCAGCAGCCCGACCCCGGGACTAGCTTACGAGCAGTACTTC. Protein: CASSPTPGLAYEQYF.